The clone carrying this TCR beta chain was observed a few times. What it recognizes is unknown. This specimen belongs to a study of T cells after yellow fever vaccination. Study context: The fractions with low cell numbers were processed using SMART-Seq v4 Ultra Low Input.

Trimming left V 4 bases short and J 5 bases short, with 9 bases between. CDR1 and CDR2 (germline): SGHNT, YYREEE (reference sequence). This CDR3 has 12 residues. Study-wide points: Researchers cautioned that FACS-sorted repertoires could harbor abundant clonotypes contaminating from the bulk population. Post-booster repertoires again held most primary-vaccination clones (roughly 95% CD4, about 90% CD8). Peak timing came faster in the weaker secondary response, day 5 versus 15.

TCRdb ran MiXCR on the 5' RACE reads and lists one entry per CDR3 protein. Here the sample spans approximately 300,000 distinct CDR3 sequences, 10% to 15% being singletons. V is TRBV5-4 and J is TRBJ1-1; TRBD1 might be the D (5 bases). Here the sequenced sample was CD4+ T cells sorted from PBMCs, taken 45 days after the yellow fever booster vaccination. The sequence was collected from a man aged 25 to 40 who received the YFV17D yellow fever vaccine. The CDR3 sequence: CASSGGGTEAFF. The CDR3 coding sequence is TGTGCCAGCAGCGGGGGAGGGACTGAAGCTTTCTTT.